This T cell receptor beta chain originates from a study of beta chain features in type 1 diabetes. Germline V gene lookup returns CDR1 GTSNPN and CDR2 SVGIG (reference sequence). V was cut by 0 bases and J by 7 bases, with 10 bases left in between. The CDR3 is 13 amino acids. Reverse transcription of all isolated RNA meant that expressed TCRB transcripts were sequenced. The method was immunoSEQ multiplex PCR; TCRdb's version includes in-frame clones alone and lacks a portion of them. Of tens of thousands of clones in the sample, 30% to 35% were seen once. Points from the study as a whole: A closer apparent resemblance between naive, central memory and Treg TCRB repertoires was seen in patients than in healthy donors.

As regards this clone: Its antigen is still unknown.

CD45RO/CCR7/CD25/CD127/CD95/CD27 separated CD4+ naive, central memory, regulatory and stem cell-like memory cells by sorting. The receptor was derived from a woman under 30 in good health. The sample consisted of stem cell memory CD4+ T cells from blood. The chain employs TRBV30 and TRBJ1-5, with no clear D. The CDR3 protein is CAWSVRWEQPQHF. In DNA form, the CDR3 reads TGTGCCTGGAGTGTACGATGGGAGCAGCCCCAGCATTTT.